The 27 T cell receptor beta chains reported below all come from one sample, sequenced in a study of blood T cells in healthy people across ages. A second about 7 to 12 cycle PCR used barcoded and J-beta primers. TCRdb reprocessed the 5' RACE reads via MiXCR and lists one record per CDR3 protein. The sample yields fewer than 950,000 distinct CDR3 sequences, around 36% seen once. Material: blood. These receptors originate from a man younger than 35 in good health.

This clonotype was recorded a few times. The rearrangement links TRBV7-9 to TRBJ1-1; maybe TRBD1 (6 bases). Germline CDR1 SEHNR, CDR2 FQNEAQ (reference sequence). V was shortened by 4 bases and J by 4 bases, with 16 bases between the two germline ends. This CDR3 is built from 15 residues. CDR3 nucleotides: TGTGCCAGCAGCTCCGGGGGGGGCGTCTCCACTGAAGCTTTCTTT. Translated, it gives CASSSGGGVSTEAFF.

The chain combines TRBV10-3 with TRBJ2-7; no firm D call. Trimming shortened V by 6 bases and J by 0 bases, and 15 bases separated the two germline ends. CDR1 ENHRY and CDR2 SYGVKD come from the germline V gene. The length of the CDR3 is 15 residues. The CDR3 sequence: CAIRPDLGISYEQYF. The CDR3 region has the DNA TGTGCCATCAGGCCAGATCTGGGGATCTCCTACGAGCAGTACTTC.

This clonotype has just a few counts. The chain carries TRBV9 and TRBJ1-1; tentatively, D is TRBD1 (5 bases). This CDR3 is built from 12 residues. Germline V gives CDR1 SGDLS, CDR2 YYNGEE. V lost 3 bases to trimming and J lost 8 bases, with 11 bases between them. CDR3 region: CASSEGKDEAFF. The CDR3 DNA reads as TGTGCCAGCAGCGAGGGGAAGGACGAAGCTTTCTTT.

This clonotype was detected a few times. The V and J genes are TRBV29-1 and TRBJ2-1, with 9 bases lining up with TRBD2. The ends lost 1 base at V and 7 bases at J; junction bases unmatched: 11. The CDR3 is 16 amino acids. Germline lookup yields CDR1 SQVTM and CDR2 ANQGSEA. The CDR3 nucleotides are TGCAGCGTTGAAGGGGTTGGCGGGAGGGGGGATAATGAGCAGTTCTTC. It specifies CSVEGVGGRGDNEQFF.

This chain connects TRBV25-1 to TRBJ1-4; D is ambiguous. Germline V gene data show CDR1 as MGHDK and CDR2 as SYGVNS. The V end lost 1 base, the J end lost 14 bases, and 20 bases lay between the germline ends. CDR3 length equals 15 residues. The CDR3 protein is CASSESQILPSRLFF. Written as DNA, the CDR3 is TGTGCCAGCAGTGAATCCCAGATTCTCCCGTCTAGGCTGTTTTTT. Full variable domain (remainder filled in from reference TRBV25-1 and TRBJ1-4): EADIYQTPRYLVIGTGKKITLECSQTMGHDKMYWYQQDPGMELHLIHYSYGVNSTEKGDLSSESTVSRIRTEHFPLTLESARPSHTSQYLCASSESQILPSRLFFGSGTQLSVL.

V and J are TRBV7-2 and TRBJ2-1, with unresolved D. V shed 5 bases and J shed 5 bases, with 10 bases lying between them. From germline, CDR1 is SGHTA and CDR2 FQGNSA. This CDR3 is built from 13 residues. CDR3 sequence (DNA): TGTGCCAGCAGCCTCAACCTGAACAATGAGCAGTTCTTC. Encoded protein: CASSLNLNNEQFF.

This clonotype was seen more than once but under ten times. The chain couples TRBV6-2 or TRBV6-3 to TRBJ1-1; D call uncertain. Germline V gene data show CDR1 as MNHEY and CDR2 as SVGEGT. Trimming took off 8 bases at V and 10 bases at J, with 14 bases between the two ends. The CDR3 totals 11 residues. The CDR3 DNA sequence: TGTGCCAGCTCAGCCCCCGGCCGAGCTTTCTTT. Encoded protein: CASSAPGRAFF.

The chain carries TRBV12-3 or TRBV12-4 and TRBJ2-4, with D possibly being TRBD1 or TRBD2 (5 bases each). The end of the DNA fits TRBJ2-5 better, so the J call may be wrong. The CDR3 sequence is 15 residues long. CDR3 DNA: TGTGCCAGCAGTTTGGGCCCGGGGCCCGTGCAGACCCAGTACTTC. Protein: CASSLGPGPVQTQYF.

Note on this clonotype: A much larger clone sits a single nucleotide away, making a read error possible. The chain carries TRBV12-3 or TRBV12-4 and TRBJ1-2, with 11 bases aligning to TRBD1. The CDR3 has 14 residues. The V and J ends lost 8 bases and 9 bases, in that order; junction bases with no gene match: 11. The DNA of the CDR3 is TGTGCCAGCCCGACGGACAGGGGGCTGGGTAGCTACACCTTC. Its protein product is CASPTDRGLGSYTF.

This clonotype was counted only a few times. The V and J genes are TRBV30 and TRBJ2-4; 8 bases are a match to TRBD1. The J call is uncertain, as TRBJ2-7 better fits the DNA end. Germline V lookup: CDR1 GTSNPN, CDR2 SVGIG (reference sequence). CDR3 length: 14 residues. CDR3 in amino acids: CAWRAQTGVYEQYF. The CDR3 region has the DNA TGTGCCTGGAGAGCACAGACAGGGGTCTACGAGCAGTACTTC.

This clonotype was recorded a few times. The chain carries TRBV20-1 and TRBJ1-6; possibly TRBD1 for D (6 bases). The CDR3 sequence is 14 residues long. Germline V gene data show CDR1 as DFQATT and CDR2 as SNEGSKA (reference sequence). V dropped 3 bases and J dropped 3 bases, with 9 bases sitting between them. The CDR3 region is CSASRGNYNSPLHF. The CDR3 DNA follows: TGCAGTGCTAGTAGGGGGAACTATAATTCACCCCTCCACTTT.

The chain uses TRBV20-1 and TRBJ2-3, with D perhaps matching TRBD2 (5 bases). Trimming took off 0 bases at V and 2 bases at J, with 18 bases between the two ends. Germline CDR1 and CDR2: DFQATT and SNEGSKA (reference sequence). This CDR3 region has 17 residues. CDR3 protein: CSARDLDSTPTTDTQYF. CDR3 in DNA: TGCAGTGCTAGAGATTTGGACTCGACACCGACCACAGATACGCAGTATTTT.

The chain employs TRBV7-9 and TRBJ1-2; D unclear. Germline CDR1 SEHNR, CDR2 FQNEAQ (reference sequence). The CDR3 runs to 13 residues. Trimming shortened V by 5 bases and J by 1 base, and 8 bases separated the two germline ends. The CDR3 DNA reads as TGTGCCAGCAGCGTATGGGGTAACTATGGCTACACCTTC. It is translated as CASSVWGNYGYTF.

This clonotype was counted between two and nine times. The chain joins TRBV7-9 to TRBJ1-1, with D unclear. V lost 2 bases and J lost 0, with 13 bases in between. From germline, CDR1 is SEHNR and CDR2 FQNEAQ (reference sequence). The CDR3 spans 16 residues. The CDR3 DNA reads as TGTGCCAGCAGCTTAATCTCGGCAGAACTGAACACTGAAGCTTTCTTT. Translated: CASSLISAELNTEAFF.

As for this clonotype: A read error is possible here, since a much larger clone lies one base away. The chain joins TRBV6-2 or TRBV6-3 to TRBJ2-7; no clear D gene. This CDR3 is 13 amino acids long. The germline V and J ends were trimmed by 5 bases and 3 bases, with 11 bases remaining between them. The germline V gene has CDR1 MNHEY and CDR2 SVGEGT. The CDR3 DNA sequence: TGTGCCAGCAGTCGCTCGAGGAGCTACGAGCAGTACTTC. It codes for CASSRSRSYEQYF.

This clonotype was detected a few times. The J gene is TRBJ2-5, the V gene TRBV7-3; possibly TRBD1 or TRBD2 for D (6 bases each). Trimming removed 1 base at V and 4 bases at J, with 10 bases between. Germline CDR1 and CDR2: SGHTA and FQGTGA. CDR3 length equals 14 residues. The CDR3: CASSLIGGLETQYF. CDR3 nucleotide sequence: TGTGCCAGCAGCTTAATAGGGGGACTAGAGACCCAGTACTTC.

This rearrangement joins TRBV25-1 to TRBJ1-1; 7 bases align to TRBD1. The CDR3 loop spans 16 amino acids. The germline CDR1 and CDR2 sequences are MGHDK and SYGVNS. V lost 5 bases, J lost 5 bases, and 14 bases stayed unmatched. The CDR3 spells CASSIGVEGARTEAFF. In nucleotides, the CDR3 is TGTGCCAGCAGTATCGGTGTTGAGGGGGCTCGGACTGAAGCTTTCTTT.

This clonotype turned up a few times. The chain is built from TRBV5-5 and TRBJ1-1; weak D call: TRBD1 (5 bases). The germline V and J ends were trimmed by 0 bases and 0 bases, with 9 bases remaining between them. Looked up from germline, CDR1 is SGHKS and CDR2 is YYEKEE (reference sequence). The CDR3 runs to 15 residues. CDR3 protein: CASSLETGLNTEAFF. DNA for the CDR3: TGTGCCAGCAGCTTGGAGACGGGACTGAACACTGAAGCTTTCTTT.

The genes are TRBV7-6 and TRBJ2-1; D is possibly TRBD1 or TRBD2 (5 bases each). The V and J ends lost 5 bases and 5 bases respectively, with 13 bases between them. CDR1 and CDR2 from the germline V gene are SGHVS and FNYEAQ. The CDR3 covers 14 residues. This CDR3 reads CASSLRDVNNEQFF. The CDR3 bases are TGTGCCAGCAGCCTAAGGGACGTCAACAATGAGCAGTTCTTC.

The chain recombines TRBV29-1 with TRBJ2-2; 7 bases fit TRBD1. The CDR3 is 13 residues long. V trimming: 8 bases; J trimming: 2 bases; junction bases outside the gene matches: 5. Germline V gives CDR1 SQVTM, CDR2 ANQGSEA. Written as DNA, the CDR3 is TGCAGCTTCGACAGGGACAACACCGGGGAGCTGTTTTTT. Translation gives CSFDRDNTGELFF.

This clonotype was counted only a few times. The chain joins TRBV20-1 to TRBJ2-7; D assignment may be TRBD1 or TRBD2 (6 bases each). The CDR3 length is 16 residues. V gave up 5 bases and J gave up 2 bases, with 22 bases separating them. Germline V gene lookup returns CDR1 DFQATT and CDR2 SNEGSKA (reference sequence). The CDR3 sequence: CSAGGRGGPSTYEQYF. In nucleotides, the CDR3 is TGCAGTGCTGGAGGTCGTGGGGGGCCATCTACCTACGAGCAGTACTTC.

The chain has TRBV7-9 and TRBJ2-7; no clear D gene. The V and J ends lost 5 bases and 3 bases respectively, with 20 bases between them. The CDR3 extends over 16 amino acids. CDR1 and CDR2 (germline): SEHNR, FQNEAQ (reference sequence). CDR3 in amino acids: CASSLEAYPRIYEQYF. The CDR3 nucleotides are TGTGCCAGCAGCCTCGAGGCCTACCCTAGGATCTACGAGCAGTACTTC.

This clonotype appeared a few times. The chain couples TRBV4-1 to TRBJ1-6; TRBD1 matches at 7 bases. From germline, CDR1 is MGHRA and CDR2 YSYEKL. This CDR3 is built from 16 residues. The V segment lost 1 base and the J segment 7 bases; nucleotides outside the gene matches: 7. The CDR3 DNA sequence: TGCGCCAGCAGCCAAGGGGGAGACAGGGACAATTCACCCCTCCACTTT. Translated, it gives CASSQGGDRDNSPLHF.

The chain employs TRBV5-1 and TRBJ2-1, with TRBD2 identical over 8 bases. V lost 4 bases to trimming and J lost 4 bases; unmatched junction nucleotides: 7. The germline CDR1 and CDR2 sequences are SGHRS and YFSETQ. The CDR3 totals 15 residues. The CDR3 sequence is CASSEGLEIYNEQFF. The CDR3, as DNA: TGCGCCAGCAGCGAGGGACTAGAGATTTACAATGAGCAGTTCTTC.

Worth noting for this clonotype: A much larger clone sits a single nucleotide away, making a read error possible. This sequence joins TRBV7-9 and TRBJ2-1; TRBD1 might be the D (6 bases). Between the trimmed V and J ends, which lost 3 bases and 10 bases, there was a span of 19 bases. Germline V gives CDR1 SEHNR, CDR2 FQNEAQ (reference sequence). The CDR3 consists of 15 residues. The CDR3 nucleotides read TGTGCCAGCAGCTTCCCGGACAGAGAAAACTACGAGCAGTTCTTC. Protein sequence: CASSFPDRENYEQFF. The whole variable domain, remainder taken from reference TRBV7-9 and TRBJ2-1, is DTGVSQNPRHKITKRGQNVTFRCDPISEHNRLYWYRQTLGQGPEFLTYFQNEAQLEKSRLLSDRFSAERPKGSFSTLEIQRTEQGDSAMYLCASSFPDRENYEQFFGPGTRLTVL.

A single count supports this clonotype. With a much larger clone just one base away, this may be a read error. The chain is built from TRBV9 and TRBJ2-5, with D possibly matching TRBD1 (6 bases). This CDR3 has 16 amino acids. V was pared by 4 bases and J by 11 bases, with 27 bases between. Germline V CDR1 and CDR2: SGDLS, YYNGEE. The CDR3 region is CASSQTGTPAYNEQYF. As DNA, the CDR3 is TGTGCCAGCAGCCAAACGGGGACACCCGCCTACAATGAGCAGTACTTC.

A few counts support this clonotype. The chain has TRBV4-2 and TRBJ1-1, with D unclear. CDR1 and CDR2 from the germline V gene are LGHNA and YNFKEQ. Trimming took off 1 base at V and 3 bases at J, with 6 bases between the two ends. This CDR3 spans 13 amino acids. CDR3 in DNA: TGTGCCAGCAGCCAAGTTCCCTACACTGAAGCTTTCTTT. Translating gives CASSQVPYTEAFF.